This TCR beta chain was observed in a study of T cell responses to AZD1222 COVID-19 vaccine. A single count supports this clone. Profiling relied on immunoSEQ multiplex PCR, and the TCRdb table lists in-frame clones only, not all of them. The repertoire holds over 120,000 clones, with 92% as singletons. This CDR3 comprises 14 residues. V lost 0 bases and J lost 9, with 13 bases in between. Germline lookup yields CDR1 SGHDT and CDR2 YYEEEE. The receptor comes from an adult who received the AZD1222 COVID-19 vaccine. V is TRBV5-6 and J is TRBJ2-1, with D possibly called TRBD1 or TRBD2 (6 bases each). The specimen was peripheral blood, collected 28 days after the second AZD1222 dose. The CDR3 loop reads CASSLAGAGTEQFF. The CDR3 nucleotides read TGTGCCAGCAGCTTGGCGGGGGCAGGGACTGAGCAGTTCTTC.